These 26 T cell receptor beta chains were all obtained from the same sample, sequenced in a study of blood T cell repertoires in COVID-19. The assay was immunoSEQ multiplex PCR, and TCRdb's table has in-frame clones only and misses some. The sample carries roughly 200,000 clones, 89% recorded once. The specimen was peripheral blood. The receptors here all came from a man aged 40-49 years with acute or convalescent COVID-19.

In this sample, this clone turned up a few times. The chain recombines TRBV28 with TRBJ2-1; D is possibly TRBD2 (5 bases). CDR3 size: 18 residues. Trimming shortened V by 1 base and J by 4 bases, and 20 bases separated the two germline ends. Germline V gene sequence: CDR1 MDHEN, CDR2 SYDVKM. CDR3 amino acids: CASSLSFRGATLYNEQFF. The CDR3 nucleotides read TGTGCCAGCAGTTTATCATTCCGGGGAGCAACACTTTACAATGAGCAGTTCTTC.

The genes are TRBV7-9 and TRBJ1-2, with D possibly being TRBD1 (6 bases). Between the trimmed V and J ends, which lost 3 bases and 1 base, there was a span of 15 bases. CDR1 SEHNR and CDR2 FQNEAQ come from the germline V gene (reference sequence). The CDR3 has 16 residues. The CDR3: CASSFGRAGVNYGYTF. CDR3 DNA sequence: TGTGCCAGCAGCTTTGGTAGGGCAGGGGTTAACTATGGCTACACCTTC.

J is TRBJ2-5 and V is TRBV3-1 (or the pseudogene TRBV3-2); D is perhaps TRBD2 (6 bases). Germline CDR1 reads LGHDT; CDR2 reads YNNKEL (reference sequence). The CDR3 spans 17 residues. Trimming shortened V by 0 bases and J by 4 bases, and 18 bases separated the two germline ends. The CDR3: CASSQDPPTRTGETQYF. The CDR3 DNA reads as TGTGCCAGCAGCCAAGATCCCCCGACTAGAACAGGAGAGACCCAGTACTTC.

J is TRBJ2-3 and V is TRBV27; D is undetermined. CDR3 size: 14 residues. Germline V gives CDR1 MNHEY, CDR2 SMNVEV (reference sequence). The V end was cut by 4 bases, the J end by 0 bases, with 8 bases between. This CDR3 is CASSSRLSTDTQYF. CDR3 in DNA: TGTGCCAGCAGTTCTCGTTTGAGCACAGATACGCAGTATTTT.

The chain has TRBV6-4 and TRBJ2-1; TRBD2 matches 9 bases. Germline V gene lookup returns CDR1 MRHNA and CDR2 SNTAGT. This CDR3 is built from 14 residues. V lost 2 bases, J lost 6 bases, and 2 bases stayed unmatched. The CDR3 coding sequence is TGTGCCAGCAGTGACCTAGCGGGGCGCAATGAGCAGTTCTTC. Amino acid sequence: CASSDLAGRNEQFF.

The chain employs TRBV2 and TRBJ1-4; maybe TRBD1 (5 bases). V shed 6 bases and J shed 4 bases, with 15 bases lying between them. This CDR3 region has 15 residues. CDR1 and CDR2 from the germline V gene are SNHLY and FYNNEI. CDR3 in DNA: TGTGCCAGCAGCCACCTCGACGGACATAATGAAAAACTGTTTTTT. Translating it yields CASSHLDGHNEKLFF.

This chain joins TRBV5-1 and TRBJ2-2; D is possibly TRBD1 (6 bases). The germline CDR1 and CDR2 sequences are SGHRS and YFSETQ. V lost 2 bases and J lost 7, with 12 bases in between. The CDR3 loop spans 14 amino acids. The CDR3 region is CASSFQGRGGELFF. The CDR3 DNA is TGCGCCAGCAGCTTCCAGGGGAGAGGCGGGGAGCTGTTTTTT.

V usage is TRBV12-3 or TRBV12-4 and J usage is TRBJ2-1; weak D call: TRBD2 (5 bases). V was clipped by 0 bases and J by 10 bases, with 10 bases between them. This CDR3 contains 13 residues. CDR3 coding DNA: TGTGCCAGCAGTTTAGCAGTTGGCGGGGAGCAGTTCTTC. Encoded protein: CASSLAVGGEQFF.

This clone was recorded a few times. The genes are TRBV10-1 and TRBJ2-3, with 8 positions matching TRBD2. CDR3 length equals 13 residues. V lost 6 bases, J lost 8 bases, and 7 bases stayed unmatched. Per the germline V gene, CDR1 is WNHNN and CDR2 is SYGVQD (reference sequence). The CDR3 sequence: CASSDGLAGTQYF. DNA for the CDR3: TGCGCCAGCAGCGACGGACTAGCTGGTACGCAGTATTTT.

The chain joins TRBV29-1 to TRBJ1-1; D remains unclear. The CDR3 is 13 amino acids. Germline V gene data show CDR1 as SQVTM and CDR2 as ANQGSEA. V was trimmed by 4 bases and J by 3 bases, leaving 12 bases between them. CDR3 sequence: CSVARVGYTEAFF. The CDR3 DNA reads TGCAGCGTTGCCCGGGTCGGGTACACTGAAGCTTTCTTT.

The J gene is TRBJ2-7, the V gene TRBV6-5; no clear D gene. Germline V gene data show CDR1 as MNHEY and CDR2 as SVGAGI. Trimming pared 0 bases from V and 2 bases from J, leaving 8 bases between. The CDR3 contains 14 residues. The CDR3 DNA sequence: TGTGCCAGCAGTTACTCTTTGTCCACCTACGAGCAGTACTTC. Protein sequence: CASSYSLSTYEQYF.

J is TRBJ1-2 and V is TRBV19; 7 bases match TRBD1. Looked up from germline, CDR1 is LNHDA and CDR2 is SQIVND (reference sequence). This CDR3 is 14 amino acids long. Trimming took 7 bases from V and 2 from J; bases not matched to a gene: 7. The CDR3 loop reads CASKGGRGNYGYTF. CDR3 DNA sequence: TGTGCCAGTAAAGGGGGCAGGGGAAACTATGGCTACACCTTC.

This clone was seen once. The V and J genes are TRBV29-1 and TRBJ2-7; 9 bases agree with TRBD1. The CDR3 loop spans 14 amino acids. Looked up from germline, CDR1 is SQVTM and CDR2 is ANQGSEA. Trimming took 4 bases from V and 2 from J; bases not matched to a gene: 6. CDR3 DNA sequence: TGCAGCGTTGTGGACAGGGGAATTCCCTACGAGCAGTACTTC. It specifies CSVVDRGIPYEQYF.

This sequence joins TRBV5-4 and TRBJ1-4; D uncertain. The length of the CDR3 is 15 residues. V gave up 0 bases and J gave up 0 bases, with 6 bases separating them. CDR1 is SGHNT, CDR2 YYREEE, per germline (reference sequence). The CDR3 protein is CASSLAPATNEKLFF. The CDR3 nucleotides are TGTGCCAGCAGCTTGGCGCCGGCAACTAATGAAAAACTGTTTTTT.

V usage is TRBV6-1 and J usage is TRBJ1-1; TRBD1 is a possible D gene (5 bases). This CDR3 is 15 amino acids long. Germline-derived CDR1 and CDR2 are MNHNS and SASEGT. The V end lost 2 bases, the J end lost 4 bases, and 14 bases lay between the germline ends. The CDR3 here is CASSETGTVGTEAFF. The CDR3 DNA reads TGTGCCAGCAGTGAAACAGGAACGGTGGGCACTGAAGCTTTCTTT.

The chain is built from TRBV5-4 and TRBJ1-2; TRBD1 might be the D (6 bases). The CDR3 is 15 residues long. Germline values: CDR1 SGHNT, CDR2 YYREEE (reference sequence). Trimming pared 0 bases from V and 7 bases from J, leaving 16 bases between. The CDR3 bases are TGTGCCAGCAGCTTGGACTCCCAGGGGCTCTTTGGCTACACCTTC. It encodes CASSLDSQGLFGYTF.

The chain couples TRBV5-1 to TRBJ2-5, with D unclear. In germline, CDR1 is SGHRS, CDR2 YFSETQ. There are 12 residues in the CDR3. V lost 3 bases and J 3 bases, leaving 6 bases between the germline ends. CDR3 loop: CASSSPEETQYF. The CDR3 DNA reads TGCGCCAGCAGCTCCCCCGAAGAGACCCAGTACTTC.

The rearrangement uses TRBV7-2 and TRBJ2-3; 10 bases are shared with TRBD2. CDR1 and CDR2 from the germline V gene are SGHTA and FQGNSA. Trimming took 4 bases from V and 6 from J; bases not matched to a gene: 7. The length of the CDR3 is 15 residues. CDR3 nucleotides: TGTGCCAGCAGCTCCCAGCGGGGGGGCATGGATACGCAGTATTTT. Translating gives CASSSQRGGMDTQYF.

In DNA, the CDR3 is TGTGCCAGCAGTAACACTAGGATTAAGGCAGATACGCAGTATTTT. The encoded protein is CASSNTRIKADTQYF. The chain has TRBV27 and TRBJ2-3, with D perhaps matching TRBD2 (5 bases). V shed 5 bases and J shed 4 bases, with 16 bases lying between them. The germline gives CDR1 MNHEY, CDR2 SMNVEV (reference sequence). This CDR3 has 15 residues.

V and J are TRBV18 and TRBJ1-3; TRBD1 is a possible D gene (6 bases). V was cut by 6 bases and J by 0 bases, with 12 bases left in between. CDR3 length: 15 residues. The germline CDR1 and CDR2 sequences are KGHSH and LQKENI. The CDR3 sequence: CASSPGARSGNTIYF. The CDR3, as DNA: TGTGCCAGCTCGCCAGGGGCCCGCTCTGGAAACACCATATATTTT.

The gene calls are TRBV12-5 and TRBJ2-1, with 12 bases that match TRBD2. This CDR3 is built from 15 residues. Germline assignment: CDR1 LGHNT and CDR2 FRNRAP. V shed 7 bases, J shed 7 bases, and the junction held 8 bases outside the gene matches. Here the CDR3 DNA reads TGTGCTAGTGCCTTAGGACTAGCGGGGATGAATGAGCAGTTCTTC. Protein sequence: CASALGLAGMNEQFF.

The rearrangement uses TRBV10-3 and TRBJ2-1, with 10 bases that match TRBD2. Germline assignment: CDR1 ENHRY and CDR2 SYGVKD. V lost 6 bases, J lost 4 bases, and 3 bases stayed unmatched. The CDR3 runs 14 residues. For the CDR3, the DNA is TGTGCCATCAGAGCGGGGGGGGGATACAATGAGCAGTTCTTC. This encodes CAIRAGGGYNEQFF.

The chain recombines TRBV2 with TRBJ1-2; D is ambiguous. Germline V lookup: CDR1 SNHLY, CDR2 FYNNEI. The CDR3 covers 13 residues. V was shortened by 4 bases and J by 8 bases, with 14 bases between the two germline ends. The CDR3 coding sequence is TGTGCCAGCAGTGTGGTACGGGGATACGGCTACACCTTC. Translating gives CASSVVRGYGYTF.

This clone was found a few times. This chain links TRBV20-1 with TRBJ2-7; D is undetermined. This CDR3 comprises 13 residues. CDR1 DFQATT and CDR2 SNEGSKA come from the germline V gene (reference sequence). The V end was cut by 3 bases, the J end by 6 bases, with 15 bases between. This CDR3 reads CSASQVTTAEQYF. CDR3 coding DNA: TGCAGTGCTAGTCAGGTAACGACGGCCGAGCAGTACTTC.

The chain combines TRBV6-5 with TRBJ1-2, with D possibly matching TRBD1 (5 bases). Germline values: CDR1 MNHEY, CDR2 SVGAGI. With 7 bases removed from V and 2 bases from J, the gap between germline ends came to 14 bases. There are 14 residues in the CDR3. The CDR3 DNA is TGTGCCAGCATGGAGGGGACGGACAACTATGGCTACACCTTC. Translating gives CASMEGTDNYGYTF.

The chain recombines TRBV11-2 with TRBJ2-5; 10 bases map to TRBD2. The germline gives CDR1 SGHAT, CDR2 FQNNGV. Trimming removed 4 bases from V and 5 bases from J; junction bases left unmatched: 10. The CDR3 totals 16 residues. As DNA, the CDR3 is TGTGCCAGCAGCTCACGAAGACTAGCGGGCGGTGAGACCCAGTACTTC. Amino acids: CASSSRRLAGGETQYF.